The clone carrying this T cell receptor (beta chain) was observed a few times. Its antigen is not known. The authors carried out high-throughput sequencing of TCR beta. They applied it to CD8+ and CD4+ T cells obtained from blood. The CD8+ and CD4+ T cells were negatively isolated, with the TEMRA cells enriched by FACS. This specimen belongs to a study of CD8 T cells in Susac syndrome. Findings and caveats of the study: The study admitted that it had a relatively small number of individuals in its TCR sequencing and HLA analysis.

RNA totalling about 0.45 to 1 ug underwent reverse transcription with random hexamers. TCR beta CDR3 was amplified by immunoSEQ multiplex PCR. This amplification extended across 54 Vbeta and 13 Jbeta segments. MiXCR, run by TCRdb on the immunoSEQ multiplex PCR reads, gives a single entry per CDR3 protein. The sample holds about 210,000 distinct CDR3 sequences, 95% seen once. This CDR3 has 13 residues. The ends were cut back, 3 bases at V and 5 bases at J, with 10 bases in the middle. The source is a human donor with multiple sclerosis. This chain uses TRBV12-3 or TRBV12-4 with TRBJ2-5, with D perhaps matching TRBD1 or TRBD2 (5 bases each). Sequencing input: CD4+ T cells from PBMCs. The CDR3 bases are TGTGCCAGCAGTTTTTGGGGCGGGGAGACCCAGTACTTC. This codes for CASSFWGGETQYF.